The count of the clone carrying this T cell receptor beta chain is one. The antigen is undetermined. The CDR3 length is 14 residues. V was clipped by 5 bases and J by 0 bases; unmatched bases: 3. From germline, CDR1 is LNHDA and CDR2 SQIVND (reference sequence). According to the study, genomic DNA was the template for TCR beta VDJ and CDR3 profiling. TCRdb itself ran the reads through MiXCR, one entry per CDR3 protein. The sample consists of 200,000 or so distinct CDR3 sequences, 55% to 70% of them appearing once. This entry belongs to a study of CD8+CD57+ T cells in acquired aplastic anemia. About the study: DNA per sorted CD4+ or CD8+ sample ranged roughly 0.19 to 30 ug, averaging about 3 ug. Whole-study results and caveats: Between the patient and control groups, CD8+ Simpson's diversity did not differ significantly. Overlapping CD8+ CDR3 repertoires of patients and controls contained roughly 27 shared sequences.

The chain carries TRBV19 and TRBJ2-5; 7 bases match TRBD1. Material: sorted CD4+, CD8+, or CD8+CD57+ T cells (not recorded which) from PBMCs. The sequence was collected from a human donor with severe aplastic anemia or a healthy control (not recorded which). As DNA, the CDR3 is TGTGCCAGTAGTTGGGGACAGAACCAAGAGACCCAGTACTTC. This sequence encodes CASSWGQNQETQYF.